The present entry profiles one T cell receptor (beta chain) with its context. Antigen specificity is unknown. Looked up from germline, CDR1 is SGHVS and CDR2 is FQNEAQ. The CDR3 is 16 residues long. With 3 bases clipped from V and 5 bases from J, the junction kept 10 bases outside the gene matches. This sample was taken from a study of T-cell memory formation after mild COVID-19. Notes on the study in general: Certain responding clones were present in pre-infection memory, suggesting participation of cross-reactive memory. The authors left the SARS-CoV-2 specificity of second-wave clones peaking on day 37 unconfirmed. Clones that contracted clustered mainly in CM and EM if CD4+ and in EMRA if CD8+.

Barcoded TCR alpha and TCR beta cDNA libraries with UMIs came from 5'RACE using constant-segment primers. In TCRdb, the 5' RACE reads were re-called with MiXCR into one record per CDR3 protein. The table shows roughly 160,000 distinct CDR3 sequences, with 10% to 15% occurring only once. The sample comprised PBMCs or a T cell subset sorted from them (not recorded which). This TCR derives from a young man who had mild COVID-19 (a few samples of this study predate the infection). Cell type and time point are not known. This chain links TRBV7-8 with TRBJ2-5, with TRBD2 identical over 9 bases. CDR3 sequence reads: CASSLLSGAGGETQYF. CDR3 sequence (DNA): TGTGCCAGCAGCTTGCTGAGCGGGGCGGGGGGGGAGACCCAGTACTTC.